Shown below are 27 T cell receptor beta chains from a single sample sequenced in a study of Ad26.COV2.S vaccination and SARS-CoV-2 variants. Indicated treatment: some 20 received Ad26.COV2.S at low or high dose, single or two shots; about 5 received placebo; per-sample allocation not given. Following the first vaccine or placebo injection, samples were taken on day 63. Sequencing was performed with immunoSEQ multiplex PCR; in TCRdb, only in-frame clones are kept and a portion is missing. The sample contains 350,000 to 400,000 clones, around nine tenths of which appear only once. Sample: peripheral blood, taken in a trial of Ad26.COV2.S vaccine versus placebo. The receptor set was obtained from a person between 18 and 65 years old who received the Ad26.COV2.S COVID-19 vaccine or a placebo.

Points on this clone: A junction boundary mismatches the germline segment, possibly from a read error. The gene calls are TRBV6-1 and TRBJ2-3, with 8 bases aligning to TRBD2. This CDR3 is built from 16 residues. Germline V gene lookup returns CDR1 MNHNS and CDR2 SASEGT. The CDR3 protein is CASREAAGALSDTQYF. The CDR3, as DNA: TGTGCCAGCAGGGAAGCAGCGGGGGCCCTCTCAGATACGCAGTATTTT.

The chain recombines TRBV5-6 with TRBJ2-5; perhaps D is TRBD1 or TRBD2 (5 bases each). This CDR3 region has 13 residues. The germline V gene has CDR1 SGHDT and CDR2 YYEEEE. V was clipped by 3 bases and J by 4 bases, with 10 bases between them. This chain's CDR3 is CASSYARGETQYF. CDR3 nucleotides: TGTGCCAGCAGCTATGCGAGGGGAGAGACCCAGTACTTC.

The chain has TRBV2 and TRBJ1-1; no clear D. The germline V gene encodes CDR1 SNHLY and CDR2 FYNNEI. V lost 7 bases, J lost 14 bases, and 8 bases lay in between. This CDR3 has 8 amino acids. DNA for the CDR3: TGTGCCAGCAAGATTGACTTCTTT. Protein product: CASKIDFF.

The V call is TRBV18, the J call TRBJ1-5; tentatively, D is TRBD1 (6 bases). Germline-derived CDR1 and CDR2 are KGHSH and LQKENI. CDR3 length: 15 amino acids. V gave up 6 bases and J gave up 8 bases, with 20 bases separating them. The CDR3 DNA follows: TGTGCCAGCTCTACAGAGGCCAGGGGAAATAAGCCCCAGCATTTT. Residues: CASSTEARGNKPQHF. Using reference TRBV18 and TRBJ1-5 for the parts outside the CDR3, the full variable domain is NAGVMQNPRHLVRRRGQEARLRCSPMKGHSHVYWYRQLPEEGLKFMVYLQKENIIDESGMPKERFSAEFPKEGPSILRIQQVVRGDSAAYFCASSTEARGNKPQHFGDGTRLSIL.

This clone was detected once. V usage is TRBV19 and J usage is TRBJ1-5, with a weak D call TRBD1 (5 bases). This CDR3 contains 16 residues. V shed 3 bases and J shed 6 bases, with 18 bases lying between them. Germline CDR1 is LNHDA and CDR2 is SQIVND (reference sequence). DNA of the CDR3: TGTGCCAGTAGTATGGGGAGAGGGGCGCGGAGTCAGCCCCAGCATTTT. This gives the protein CASSMGRGARSQPQHF.

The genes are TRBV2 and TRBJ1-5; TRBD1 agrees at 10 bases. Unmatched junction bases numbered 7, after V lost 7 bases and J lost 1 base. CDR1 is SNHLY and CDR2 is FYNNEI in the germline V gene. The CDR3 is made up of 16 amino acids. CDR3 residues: CASTGTGEQSNQPQHF. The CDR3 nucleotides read TGTGCCAGCACCGGGACAGGGGAGCAGAGCAATCAGCCCCAGCATTTT.

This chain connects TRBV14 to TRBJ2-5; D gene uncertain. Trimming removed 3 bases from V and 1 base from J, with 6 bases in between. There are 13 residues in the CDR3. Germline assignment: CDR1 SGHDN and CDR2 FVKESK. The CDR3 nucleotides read TGTGCCAGCAGCCACCGCTCCCAAGAGACCCAGTACTTC. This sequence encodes CASSHRSQETQYF.

CDR3 in DNA: TGCGCCAGCAGCTCAGAGCGGGGGCTAGGGACCGGGGAGCTGTTTTTT. Translation gives CASSSERGLGTGELFF. The chain employs TRBV5-1 and TRBJ2-2; 8 positions match TRBD2. The junction had 9 bases not matched to a gene; V was cut back by 3 bases and J by 5 bases. CDR3 length: 16 amino acids. Germline V gene sequence: CDR1 SGHRS, CDR2 YFSETQ.

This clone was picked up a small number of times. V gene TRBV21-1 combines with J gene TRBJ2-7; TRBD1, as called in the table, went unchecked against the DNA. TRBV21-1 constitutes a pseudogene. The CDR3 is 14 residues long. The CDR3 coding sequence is TGTGCCAGCAGCAAAGTGGGCAGGGGGCGGGAGCAGTACTTC. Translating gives CASSKVGRGREQYF.

The CDR3 region has the DNA TGTGCCAGCAGCGCCTCTAGGGATACGCAGTATTTT. As protein: CASSASRDTQYF. This chain joins TRBV7-9 and TRBJ2-3; D is ambiguous. This CDR3 spans 12 amino acids. V was pared by 5 bases and J by 6 bases, with 9 bases between. Germline V gene lookup returns CDR1 SEHNR and CDR2 FQNEAQ (reference sequence).

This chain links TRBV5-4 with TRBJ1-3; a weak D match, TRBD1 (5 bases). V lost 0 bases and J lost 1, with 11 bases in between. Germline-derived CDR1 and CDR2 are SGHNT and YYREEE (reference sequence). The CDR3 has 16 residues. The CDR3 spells CASSLESGGSGNTIYF. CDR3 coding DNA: TGTGCCAGCAGCTTGGAATCCGGGGGGTCTGGAAACACCATATATTTT. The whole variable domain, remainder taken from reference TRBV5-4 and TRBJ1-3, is ETGVTQSPTHLIKTRGQQVTLRCSSQSGHNTVSWYQQALGQGPQFIFQYYREEENGRGNFPPRFSGLQFPNYSSELNVNALELDDSALYLCASSLESGGSGNTIYFGEGSWLTVV.

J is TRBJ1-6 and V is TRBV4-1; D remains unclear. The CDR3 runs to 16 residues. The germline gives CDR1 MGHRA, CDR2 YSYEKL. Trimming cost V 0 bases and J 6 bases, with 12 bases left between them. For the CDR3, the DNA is TGCGCCAGCAGCCAAGAGGGATCCGGAGGTAATTCACCCCTCCACTTT. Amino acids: CASSQEGSGGNSPLHF.

As DNA, the CDR3 is TGTGCCAGCAGCAGCCGACTAGCTAGCACAGATACGCAGTATTTT. Translating it yields CASSSRLASTDTQYF. V is TRBV21-1 and J is TRBJ2-3; TRBD2, the table's D call, lacks a check against the DNA. TRBV21-1 is tagged as a pseudogene. This CDR3 comprises 15 residues.

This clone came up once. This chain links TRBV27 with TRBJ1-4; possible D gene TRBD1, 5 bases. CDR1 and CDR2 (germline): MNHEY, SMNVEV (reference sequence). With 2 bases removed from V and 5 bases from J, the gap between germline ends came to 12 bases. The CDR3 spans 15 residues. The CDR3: CASSLREGWNEKLFF. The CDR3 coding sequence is TGTGCCAGCAGTTTAAGGGAGGGGTGGAATGAAAAACTGTTTTTT.

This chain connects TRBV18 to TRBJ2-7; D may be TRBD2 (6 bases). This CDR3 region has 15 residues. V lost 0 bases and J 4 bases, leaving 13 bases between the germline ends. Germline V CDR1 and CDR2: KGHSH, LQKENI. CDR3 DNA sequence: TGTGCCAGCTCACCACCCGGGCCAGGAGGGTACGAGCAGTACTTC. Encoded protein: CASSPPGPGGYEQYF.

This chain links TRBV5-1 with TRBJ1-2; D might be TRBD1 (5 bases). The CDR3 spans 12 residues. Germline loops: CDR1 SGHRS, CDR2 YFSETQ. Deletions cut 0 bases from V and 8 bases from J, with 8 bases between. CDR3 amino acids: CASSLEGVGYTF. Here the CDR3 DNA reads TGCGCCAGCAGCTTGGAAGGGGTCGGCTACACCTTC. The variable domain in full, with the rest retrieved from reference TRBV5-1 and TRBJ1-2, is KAGVTQTPRYLIKTRGQQVTLSCSPISGHRSVSWYQQTPGQGLQFLFEYFSETQRNKGNFPGRFSGRQFSNSRSEMNVSTLELGDSALYLCASSLEGVGYTFGSGTRLTVV.

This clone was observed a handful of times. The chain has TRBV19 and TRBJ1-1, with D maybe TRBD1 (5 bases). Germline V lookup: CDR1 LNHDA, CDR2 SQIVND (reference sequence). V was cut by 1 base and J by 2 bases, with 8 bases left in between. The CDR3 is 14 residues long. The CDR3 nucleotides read TGTGCCAGTAGTATAGCGACAGAAAACACTGAAGCTTTCTTT. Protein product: CASSIATENTEAFF.

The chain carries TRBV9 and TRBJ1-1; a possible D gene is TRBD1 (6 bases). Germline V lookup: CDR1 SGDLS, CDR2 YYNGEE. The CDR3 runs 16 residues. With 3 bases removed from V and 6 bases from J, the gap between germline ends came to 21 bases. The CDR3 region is CASSGLGGTSVPEAFF. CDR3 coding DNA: TGTGCCAGCAGCGGATTGGGAGGGACATCGGTACCTGAAGCTTTCTTT.

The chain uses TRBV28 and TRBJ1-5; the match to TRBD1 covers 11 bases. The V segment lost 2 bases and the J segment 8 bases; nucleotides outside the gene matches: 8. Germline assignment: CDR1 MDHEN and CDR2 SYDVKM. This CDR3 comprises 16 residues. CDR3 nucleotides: TGTGCCAGCAGTTTACCTGGGGACAGGGGGATCAAGCCCCAGCATTTT. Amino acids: CASSLPGDRGIKPQHF. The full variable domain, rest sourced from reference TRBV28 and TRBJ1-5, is DVKVTQSSRYLVKRTGEKVFLECVQDMDHENMFWYRQDPGLGLRLIYFSYDVKMKEKGDIPEGYSVSREKKERFSLILESASTNQTSMYLCASSLPGDRGIKPQHFGDGTRLSIL.

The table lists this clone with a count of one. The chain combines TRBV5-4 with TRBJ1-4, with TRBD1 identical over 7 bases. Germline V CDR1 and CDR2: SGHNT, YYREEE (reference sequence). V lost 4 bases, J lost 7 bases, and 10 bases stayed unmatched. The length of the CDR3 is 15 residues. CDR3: CASSPWDSRREKLFF. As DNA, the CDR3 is TGTGCCAGCAGCCCCTGGGACAGCAGACGTGAAAAACTGTTTTTT.

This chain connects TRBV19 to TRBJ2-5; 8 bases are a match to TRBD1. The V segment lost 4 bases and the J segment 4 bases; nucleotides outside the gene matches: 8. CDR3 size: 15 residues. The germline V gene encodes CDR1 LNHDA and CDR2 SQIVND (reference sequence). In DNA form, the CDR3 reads TGTGCCAGTAGTACTGGACAGGGCCAGAGAGAGACCCAGTACTTC. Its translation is CASSTGQGQRETQYF.

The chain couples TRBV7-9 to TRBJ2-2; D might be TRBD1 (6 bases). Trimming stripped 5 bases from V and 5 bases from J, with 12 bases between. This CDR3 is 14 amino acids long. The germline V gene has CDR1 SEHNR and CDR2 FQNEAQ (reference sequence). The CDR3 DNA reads TGTGCCAGCAGCCCCGGCAGGGGAACCGGGGAGCTGTTTTTT. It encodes CASSPGRGTGELFF.

CDR3 in DNA: TGTGCCAGCAGCTCAGAAGGGCCGGAGTCTGGCTACACCTTC. It yields the protein CASSSEGPESGYTF. The chain employs TRBV7-9 and TRBJ1-2; D gene ambiguous. Trimming cost V 4 bases and J 7 bases, with 16 bases left between them. The CDR3 is made up of 14 amino acids. Germline CDR1 is SEHNR and CDR2 is FQNEAQ (reference sequence). The full variable domain, in which reference TRBV7-9 and TRBJ1-2 provide the parts outside the CDR3, is DTGVSQNPRHKITKRGQNVTFRCDPISEHNRLYWYRQTLGQGPEFLTYFQNEAQLEKSRLLSDRFSAERPKGSFSTLEIQRTEQGDSAMYLCASSSEGPESGYTFGSGTRLTVV.

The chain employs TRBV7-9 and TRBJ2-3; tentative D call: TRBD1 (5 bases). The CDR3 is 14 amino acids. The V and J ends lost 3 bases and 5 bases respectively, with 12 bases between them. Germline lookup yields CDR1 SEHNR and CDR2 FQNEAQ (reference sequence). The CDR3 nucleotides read TGTGCCAGCAGCTTGGCAGGGATGGGAGATACGCAGTATTTT. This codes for CASSLAGMGDTQYF.

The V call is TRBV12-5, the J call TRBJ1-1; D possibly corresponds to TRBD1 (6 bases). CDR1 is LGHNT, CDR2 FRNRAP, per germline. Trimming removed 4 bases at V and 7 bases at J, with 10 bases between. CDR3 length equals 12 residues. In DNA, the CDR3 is TGTGCTAGTGGTTCGGGGGGCGGTGAAGCTTTCTTT. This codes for CASGSGGGEAFF. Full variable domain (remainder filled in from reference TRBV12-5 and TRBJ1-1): DARVTQTPRHKVTEMGQEVTMRCQPILGHNTVFWYRQTMMQGLELLAYFRNRAPLDDSGMPKDRFSAEMPDATLATLKIQPSEPRDSAVYFCASGSGGGEAFFGQGTRLTVV.

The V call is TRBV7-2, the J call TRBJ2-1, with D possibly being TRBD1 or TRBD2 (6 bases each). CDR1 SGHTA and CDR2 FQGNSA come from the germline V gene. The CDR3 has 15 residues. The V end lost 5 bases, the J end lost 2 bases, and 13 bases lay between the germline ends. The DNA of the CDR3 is TGTGCCAGCAGCCCCGGGGGCCGGACCTACAATGAGCAGTTCTTC. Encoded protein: CASSPGGRTYNEQFF. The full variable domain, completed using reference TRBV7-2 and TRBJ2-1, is GAGVSQSPSNKVTEKGKDVELRCDPISGHTALYWYRQSLGQGLEFLIYFQGNSAPDKSGLPSDRFSAERTGGSVSTLTIQRTQQEDSAVYLCASSPGGRTYNEQFFGPGTRLTVL.

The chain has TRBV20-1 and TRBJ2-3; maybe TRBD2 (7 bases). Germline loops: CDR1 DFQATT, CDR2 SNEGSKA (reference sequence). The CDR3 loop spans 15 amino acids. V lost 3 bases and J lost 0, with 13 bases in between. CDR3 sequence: CSASGGATSTDTQYF. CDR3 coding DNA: TGCAGTGCTAGTGGGGGGGCCACTAGCACAGATACGCAGTATTTT.